Following are 5 T cell receptor beta chains from one sample sequenced in a study of cytomegalovirus exposure and HLA in healthy donors (dated by TCRdb to between 2016 and 2019). The library was built by means of the immunoSEQ multiplex PCR assay. For the multiplex PCR, a mixture combining 60 forward primers for TCR Vbeta segments and 13 reverse primers for TCR Jbeta segments was used. TCRdb took over this immuneACCESS table, retaining in-frame rearrangements with V and J assigned. Such tables are incomplete; in checked studies, under half of the missing clones stem from an unresolved V gene, and the remainder is unexplained. This sample lists some 140,000 clones; more than 70% were detected once. The ten most abundant clones make up 4.5% to 7% of the sample. Sequenced input: PBMCs. All receptors derive from a woman aged 40 to 55 in good health and CMV-seropositive.

V usage is TRBV28 and J usage is TRBJ1-1; no definite D call. The CDR3 runs 11 residues. Deletions cut 6 bases from V and 10 bases from J, with 12 bases between. The germline gives CDR1 MDHEN, CDR2 SYDVKM. This CDR3 reads CASRTGFGAFF. The CDR3 nucleotides are TGTGCCAGCAGGACGGGATTCGGAGCTTTCTTT.

The rearrangement joins TRBV19 to TRBJ2-3, with D unresolved. Germline values: CDR1 LNHDA, CDR2 SQIVND (reference sequence). This CDR3 spans 13 amino acids. Between the trimmed V and J ends, which lost 5 bases and 0 bases, there was a span of 6 bases. The CDR3 protein is CASSELSTDTQYF. CDR3 coding DNA: TGTGCCAGTAGTGAACTAAGCACAGATACGCAGTATTTT.

This rearrangement joins TRBV2 to TRBJ2-7; D ambiguous. Germline CDR1 and CDR2: SNHLY and FYNNEI. The CDR3 spans 16 residues. V gave up 5 bases and J gave up 2 bases, with 19 bases separating them. The CDR3 reads CASSIKEAYSPYEQYF. The DNA of the CDR3 is TGTGCCAGCAGTATTAAAGAAGCCTATTCACCCTACGAGCAGTACTTC.

This chain uses TRBV11-3 with TRBJ2-1; D gene ambiguous. Germline V gene lookup returns CDR1 SGHNT and CDR2 YENEEA. The ends were cut back, 5 bases at V and 4 bases at J, with 6 bases in the middle. The CDR3 covers 12 residues. The CDR3: CASSQNYNEQFF. DNA for the CDR3: TGTGCCAGCAGCCAAAATTACAATGAGCAGTTCTTC.

The V gene is TRBV7-2, the J gene TRBJ2-7; TRBD2 matches at 12 bases. This CDR3 region has 14 residues. Germline CDR1 SGHTA, CDR2 FQGNSA. J lost 7 bases, V lost 7 bases, and 8 bases had no gene match. The CDR3 region has the DNA TGTGCCAGCAACCGACTAGCGGGAGCTGGTGAGCAGTACTTC. Encoded protein: CASNRLAGAGEQYF.